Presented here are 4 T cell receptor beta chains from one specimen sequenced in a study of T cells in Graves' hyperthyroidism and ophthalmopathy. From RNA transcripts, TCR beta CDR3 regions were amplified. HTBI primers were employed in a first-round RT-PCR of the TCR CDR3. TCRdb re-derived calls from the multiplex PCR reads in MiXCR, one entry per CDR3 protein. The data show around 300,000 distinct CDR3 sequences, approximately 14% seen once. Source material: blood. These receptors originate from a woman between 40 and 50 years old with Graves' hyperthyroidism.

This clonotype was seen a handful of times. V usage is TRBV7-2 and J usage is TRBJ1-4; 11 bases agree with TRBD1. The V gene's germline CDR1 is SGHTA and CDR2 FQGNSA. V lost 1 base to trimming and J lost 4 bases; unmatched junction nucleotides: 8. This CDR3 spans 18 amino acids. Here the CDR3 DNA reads TGTGCCAGCAGCTTAGTCGGGACAGGGGGGGACTTTAATGAAAAACTGTTTTTT. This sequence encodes CASSLVGTGGDFNEKLFF.

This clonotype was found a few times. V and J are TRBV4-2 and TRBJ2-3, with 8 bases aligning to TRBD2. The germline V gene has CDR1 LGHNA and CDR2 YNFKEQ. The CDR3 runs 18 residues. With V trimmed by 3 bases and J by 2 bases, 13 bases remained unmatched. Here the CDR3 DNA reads TGTGCCAGCAGCCAGGATTTTCGGGGGGGCTACTCCACAGATACGCAGTATTTT. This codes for CASSQDFRGGYSTDTQYF.

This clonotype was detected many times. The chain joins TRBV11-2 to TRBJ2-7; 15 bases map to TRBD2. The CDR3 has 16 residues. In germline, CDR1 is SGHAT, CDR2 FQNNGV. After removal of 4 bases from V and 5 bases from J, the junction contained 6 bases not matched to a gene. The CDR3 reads CASSSWTSGRVDEQYF. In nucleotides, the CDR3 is TGTGCCAGCAGCTCCTGGACTAGCGGGAGGGTCGACGAGCAGTACTTC.

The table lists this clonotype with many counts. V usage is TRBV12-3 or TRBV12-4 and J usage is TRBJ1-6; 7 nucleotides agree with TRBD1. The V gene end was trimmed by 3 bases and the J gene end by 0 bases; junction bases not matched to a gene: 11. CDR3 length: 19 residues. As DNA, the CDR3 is TGTGCCAGCAGTTTCGGGGACAGCGGCACTAGCTCCTATAATTCACCCCTCCACTTT. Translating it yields CASSFGDSGTSSYNSPLHF.